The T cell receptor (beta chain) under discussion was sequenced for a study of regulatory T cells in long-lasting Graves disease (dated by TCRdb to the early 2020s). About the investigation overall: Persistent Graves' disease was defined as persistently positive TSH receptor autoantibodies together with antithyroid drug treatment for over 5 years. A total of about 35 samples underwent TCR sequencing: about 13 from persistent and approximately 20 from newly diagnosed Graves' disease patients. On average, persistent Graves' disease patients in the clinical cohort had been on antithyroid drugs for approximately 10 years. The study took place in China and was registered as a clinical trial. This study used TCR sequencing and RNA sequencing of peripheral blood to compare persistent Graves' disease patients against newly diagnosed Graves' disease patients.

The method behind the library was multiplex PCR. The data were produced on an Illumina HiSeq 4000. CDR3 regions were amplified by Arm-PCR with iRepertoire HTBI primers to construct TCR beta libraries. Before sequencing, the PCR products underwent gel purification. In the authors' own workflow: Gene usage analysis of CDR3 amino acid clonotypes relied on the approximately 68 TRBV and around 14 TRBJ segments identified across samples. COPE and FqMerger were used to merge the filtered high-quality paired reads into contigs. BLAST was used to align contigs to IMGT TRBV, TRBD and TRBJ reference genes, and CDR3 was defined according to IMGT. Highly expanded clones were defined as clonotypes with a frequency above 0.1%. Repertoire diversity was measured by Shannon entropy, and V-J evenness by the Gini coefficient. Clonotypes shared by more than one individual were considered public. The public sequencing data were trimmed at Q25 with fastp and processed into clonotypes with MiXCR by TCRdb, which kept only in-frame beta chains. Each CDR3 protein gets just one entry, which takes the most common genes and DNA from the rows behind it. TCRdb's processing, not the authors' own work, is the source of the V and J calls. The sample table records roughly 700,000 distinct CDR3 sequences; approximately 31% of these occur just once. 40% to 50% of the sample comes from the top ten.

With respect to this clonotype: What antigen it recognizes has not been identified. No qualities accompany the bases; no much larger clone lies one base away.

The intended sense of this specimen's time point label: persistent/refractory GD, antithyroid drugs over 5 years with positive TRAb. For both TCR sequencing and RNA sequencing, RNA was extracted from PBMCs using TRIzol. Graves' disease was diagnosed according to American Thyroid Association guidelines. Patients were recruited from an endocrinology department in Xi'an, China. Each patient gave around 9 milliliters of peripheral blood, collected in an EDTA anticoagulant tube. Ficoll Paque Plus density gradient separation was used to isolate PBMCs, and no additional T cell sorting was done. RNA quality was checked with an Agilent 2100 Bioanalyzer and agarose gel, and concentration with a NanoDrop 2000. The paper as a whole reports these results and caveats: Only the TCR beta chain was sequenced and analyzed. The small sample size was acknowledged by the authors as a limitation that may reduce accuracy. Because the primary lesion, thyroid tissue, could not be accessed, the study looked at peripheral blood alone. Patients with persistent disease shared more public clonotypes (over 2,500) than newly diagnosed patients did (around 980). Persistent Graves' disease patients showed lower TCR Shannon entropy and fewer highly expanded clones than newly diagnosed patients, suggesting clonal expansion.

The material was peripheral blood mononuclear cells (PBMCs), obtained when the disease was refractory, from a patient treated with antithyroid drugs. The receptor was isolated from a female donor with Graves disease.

The DNA sequence follows: TGCACCACCAAGCAACAGGGTGAAACTGAAGCTTTCTTT. Its protein product is CTTKQQGETEAFF. The chain is encoded by TRBV29-1 joined to TRBJ1-1; the D gene is perhaps TRBD1, from 6 matching bases. Reading from cysteine to phenylalanine, the CDR3 counts 13 amino acids. Of all the DNA, just the CDR3 is kept, 39 bases in frame from base 1. Per the germline V gene, SQVTM is the CDR1 and ANQGSEA is the CDR2.